The 15 T cell receptor beta chains below come from one sample, sequenced in a study of shared clonotypes between healthy human individuals (dated by TCRdb to 2018 to 2020). Receptors were amplified or captured by the immunoSEQ multiplex PCR assay. Entries here come from immuneACCESS through TCRdb and include only in-frame sequences with V and J called. Some clones fail to appear in such tables; in the studies checked, an unresolved V gene covers under half of the shortfall, and the cause of the remainder is unknown. The sample records over a million clones, approximately 97% of which are singletons. About 1.2% of the sample comes from the top ten. The material sequenced was naive CD4+ T cells sorted from blood. The label giving this sample's cell subset or site can be read as: CD45RA+ positively selected. These receptor sequences come from a man aged 25 to 45 in good health.

The CDR3 region is CSVEPGNTGELFF. Written as DNA, the CDR3 is TGCAGCGTTGAACCGGGGAACACCGGGGAGCTGTTTTTT. This sequence joins TRBV29-1 and TRBJ2-2, with D unclear. CDR1 and CDR2 (germline): SQVTM, ANQGSEA. V was shortened by 2 bases and J by 1 base, with 5 bases between the two germline ends. The CDR3 covers 13 residues.

The chain has TRBV7-9 and TRBJ2-7; TRBD2 might be the D (6 bases). The ends were cut back, 6 bases at V and 7 bases at J, with 19 bases in the middle. The CDR3 length is 14 residues. Germline-derived CDR1 and CDR2 are SEHNR and FQNEAQ (reference sequence). CDR3 nucleotides: TGTGCCAGCAGTCCGGACGGGGGTCTTCGGGAGCAGTACTTC. Its protein is CASSPDGGLREQYF.

V usage is TRBV5-1 and J usage is TRBJ2-5; TRBD1 might be the D (5 bases). The CDR3 extends over 15 amino acids. The V and J ends lost 0 bases and 2 bases respectively, with 11 bases between them. From germline, CDR1 is SGHRS and CDR2 YFSETQ. The CDR3: CASSLGYQGQETQYF. CDR3 in DNA: TGCGCCAGCAGCTTGGGGTACCAGGGACAAGAGACCCAGTACTTC. Using reference TRBV5-1 and TRBJ2-5 for the parts outside the CDR3, the full variable domain is KAGVTQTPRYLIKTRGQQVTLSCSPISGHRSVSWYQQTPGQGLQFLFEYFSETQRNKGNFPGRFSGRQFSNSRSEMNVSTLELGDSALYLCASSLGYQGQETQYFGPGTRLLVL.

V and J are TRBV7-9 and TRBJ2-1; no definite D call. Germline V CDR1 and CDR2: SEHNR, FQNEAQ (reference sequence). With 3 bases removed from V and 0 bases from J, the gap between germline ends came to 12 bases. There are 16 residues in the CDR3. The CDR3 nucleotides are TGTGCCAGCAGCTTTGGTTTGAGTAGCTCCTACAATGAGCAGTTCTTC. This codes for CASSFGLSSSYNEQFF.

V and J are TRBV23-1 and TRBJ1-1; D call uncertain. TRBV23-1 is filed as an ORF, its function uncertain. The CDR3 has 12 residues. The V and J ends lost 11 bases and 5 bases respectively, with 15 bases between them. The CDR3 loop is CAPPRGGTEAFF. CDR3 coding DNA: TGCGCCCCTCCTCGAGGTGGGACTGAAGCTTTCTTT.

The V and J genes are TRBV9 and TRBJ2-1, with D possibly called TRBD1 or TRBD2 (5 bases each). This CDR3 contains 14 residues. Germline values: CDR1 SGDLS, CDR2 YYNGEE. Trimming cost V 3 bases and J 9 bases, with 16 bases left between them. CDR3 coding DNA: TGTGCCAGCAGCGCGACGCACTCGAGGGGTGAGCAGTTCTTC. It encodes CASSATHSRGEQFF.

This chain joins TRBV7-8 and TRBJ1-1; no reliable D call. Germline CDR1 SGHVS, CDR2 FQNEAQ. The CDR3 runs 13 residues. V shed 6 bases and J shed 4 bases, with 12 bases lying between them. CDR3 bases: TGTGCCAGCAGTTCTCCAGCGACCACTGAAGCTTTCTTT. It codes for CASSSPATTEAFF.

This chain connects TRBV5-1 to TRBJ2-2, with D maybe TRBD1 (6 bases). Germline V gene data show CDR1 as SGHRS and CDR2 as YFSETQ. CDR3 length equals 14 residues. Trimming removed 2 bases from V and 6 bases from J, with 11 bases in between. The CDR3 here is CASSFNRVAGELFF. CDR3 bases: TGCGCCAGCAGCTTTAACAGGGTAGCCGGGGAGCTGTTTTTT.

J is TRBJ2-1 and V is TRBV7-6; TRBD2 matches at 10 bases. The CDR3 is made up of 16 amino acids. The germline gives CDR1 SGHVS, CDR2 FNYEAQ. V was pared by 0 bases and J by 8 bases, with 7 bases of the junction left unmatched. The CDR3 is CASSLAGLAGDDEQFF. DNA of the CDR3: TGTGCCAGCAGCTTAGCAGGCCTAGCGGGAGATGATGAGCAGTTCTTC.

This clone was observed once. This chain connects TRBV25-1 to TRBJ2-7; 7 positions match TRBD2. Trimming cost V 1 base and J 5 bases; bases outside gene matches: 11. CDR1 is MGHDK, CDR2 SYGVNS, per germline. The CDR3 sequence is 16 residues long. The CDR3 sequence: CASSELGGSGRDEQYF. As DNA, the CDR3 is TGTGCCAGCAGTGAATTGGGCGGGAGTGGGCGAGACGAGCAGTACTTC.

The genes are TRBV27 and TRBJ2-1; 9 nucleotides agree with TRBD2. CDR1 and CDR2 (germline): MNHEY, SMNVEV (reference sequence). The V segment lost 3 bases and the J segment 9 bases; nucleotides outside the gene matches: 6. The CDR3 sequence is 14 residues long. The CDR3 sequence is CASSFLAGYPEQFF. In DNA, the CDR3 is TGTGCCAGCAGTTTTCTAGCGGGATACCCTGAGCAGTTCTTC.

The chain uses TRBV27 and TRBJ2-3; TRBD1 might be the D (6 bases). Trimming pared 0 bases from V and 1 base from J, leaving 11 bases between. Germline loops: CDR1 MNHEY, CDR2 SMNVEV (reference sequence). This CDR3 region has 16 residues. CDR3 residues: CASSLSRTVGTDTQYF. The CDR3 DNA sequence: TGTGCCAGCAGTTTATCCCGGACAGTGGGCACAGATACGCAGTATTTT.

The chain joins TRBV7-2 to TRBJ2-7; 8 bases map to TRBD2. With 2 bases clipped from V and 7 bases from J, the junction kept 10 bases outside the gene matches. The CDR3 sequence is 15 residues long. Per germline, CDR1 SGHTA and CDR2 FQGNSA. Here the CDR3 DNA reads TGTGCCAGCAGCTTACCCCCGGGAGGGCCGGGTGAGCAGTACTTC. As protein: CASSLPPGGPGEQYF.

J is TRBJ2-3 and V is TRBV30; D remains ambiguous. The V gene's germline CDR1 is GTSNPN and CDR2 SVGIG (reference sequence). The V gene lost 5 bases and the J gene lost 4 bases, with 7 bases spanning the gap. The CDR3 is 11 amino acids. CDR3 amino acids: CAWARADTQYF. CDR3 coding DNA: TGTGCCTGGGCCCGGGCAGATACGCAGTATTTT.

The chain uses TRBV20-1 and TRBJ2-4, with D hard to call. Trimming cost V 1 base and J 9 bases, with 7 bases left between them. The CDR3 length is 11 residues. CDR1 is DFQATT and CDR2 is SNEGSKA in the germline V gene (reference sequence). This chain's CDR3 is CSARGLGIQYF. CDR3 sequence (DNA): TGCAGTGCTAGAGGCTTAGGCATTCAGTACTTC.